This TCR beta chain was retrieved from a study of graft-versus-host responses after intestinal transplantation. At the level of the study: All recipients were given anti-thymocyte globulin induction, and tacrolimus and steroids were then administered for roughly 3 years.

In regard to this clone: The antigen is undetermined.

CDR3 length: 13 residues. Germline V gives CDR1 LNHDA, CDR2 SQIVND (reference sequence). Profiled with immunoSEQ multiplex PCR; TCRdb holds only in-frame clones, not every one. The table records tens of thousands of clones, 90% of them present only once. Study-level points and caveats: In patients with graft-donor T cell macrochimerism, allograft graft-versus-host to host-versus-graft clonal ratios were high. Some GvH clones appeared in ileal mucosa or blood before recipient bone marrow.

The chain carries TRBV19 and TRBJ2-1, with D possibly being TRBD2 (7 bases). The TCR was taken from a human donor who received an intestinal transplant. This sample comprised unstimulated CD8+ T cells sorted from spleen or lymph node cells, obtained before intestinal transplant. CDR3 sequence (DNA): TGTGCGGTAGGGGGGGGACCCTACAATGAGCAGTTCTTC. Translation gives CAVGGGPYNEQFF.